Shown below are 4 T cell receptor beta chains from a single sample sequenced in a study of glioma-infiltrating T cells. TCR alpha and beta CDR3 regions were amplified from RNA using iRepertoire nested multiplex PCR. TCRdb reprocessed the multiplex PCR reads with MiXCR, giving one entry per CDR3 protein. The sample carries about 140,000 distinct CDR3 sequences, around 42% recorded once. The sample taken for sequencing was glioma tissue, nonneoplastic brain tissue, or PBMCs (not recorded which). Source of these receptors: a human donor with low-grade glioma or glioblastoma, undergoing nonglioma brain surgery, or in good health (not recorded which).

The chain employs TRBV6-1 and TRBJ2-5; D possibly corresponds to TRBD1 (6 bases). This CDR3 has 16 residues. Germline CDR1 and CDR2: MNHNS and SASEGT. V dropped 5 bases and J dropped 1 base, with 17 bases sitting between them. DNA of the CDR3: TGTGCCAGCAGTCACTATCCGGGACACCTCCAAGAGACCCAGTACTTC. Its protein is CASSHYPGHLQETQYF.

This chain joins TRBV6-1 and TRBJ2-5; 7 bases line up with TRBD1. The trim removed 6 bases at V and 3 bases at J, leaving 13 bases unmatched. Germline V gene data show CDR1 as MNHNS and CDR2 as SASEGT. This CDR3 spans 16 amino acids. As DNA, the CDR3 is TGTGCCAGCAGAGCAAATCCCGGGACAGATAAAGAGACCCAGTACTTC. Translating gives CASRANPGTDKETQYF.

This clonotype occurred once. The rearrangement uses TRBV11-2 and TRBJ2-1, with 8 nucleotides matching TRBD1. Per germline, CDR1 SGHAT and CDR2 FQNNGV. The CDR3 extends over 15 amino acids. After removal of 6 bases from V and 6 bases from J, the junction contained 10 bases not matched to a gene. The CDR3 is CASSQISRGLNEQFF. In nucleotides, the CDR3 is TGTGCCAGCAGTCAAATTAGCAGGGGGCTCAATGAGCAGTTCTTC.

The CDR3 sequence is CASSDLADTQYF. The CDR3 DNA sequence: TGTGCCAGCAGTGACCTAGCGGATACGCAGTATTTT. This chain uses TRBV6-1 with TRBJ2-3, with a possible D match to TRBD2 (6 bases). With 3 bases removed from V and 6 bases from J, the gap between germline ends came to 7 bases. Germline V gene sequence: CDR1 MNHNS, CDR2 SASEGT. This CDR3 has 12 amino acids.